These T cell receptor beta chains were read from a single sample in a study of PD-L1 blockade in urothelial cancer. Data came from immunoSEQ multiplex PCR; TCRdb stores just in-frame clones and leaves some out. The repertoire holds under 45,000 clones, roughly four fifths seen once, with more than 15% in the top ten. Sequences were derived from PBMCs, sampled around atezolizumab (anti-PD-L1) treatment. These receptor sequences come from a man aged 55 to 70 with urothelial cancer. Each CDR3 is given with its conserved first and last residue. D genes are given only for firm matches. Clone size is given for some rows only: seen once, a few or many times, or a class if the clone is expanded.

d_call: TRBD1; v_call: TRBV9; clone_size: few; j_call: TRBJ1-2; cdr3_aa: CASSPGQGNYGYTF; cdr3_nt: TGTGCCAGCAGCCCGGGACAGGGTAACTATGGCTACACCTTC
d_call: .; v_call: TRBV5-1; clone_size: .; j_call: TRBJ2-1; cdr3_aa: CASSTGSPGNEQFF; cdr3_nt: TGCGCCAGCAGCACCGGGTCCCCGGGGAATGAGCAGTTCTTC
d_call: .; v_call: TRBV2; clone_size: .; j_call: TRBJ2-3; cdr3_aa: CASSGSSDTQYF; cdr3_nt: TGTGCCAGCAGTGGTAGCTCAGATACGCAGTATTTT
d_call: .; v_call: TRBV27; clone_size: .; j_call: TRBJ2-4; cdr3_aa: CASSSFLMAGTAKNIQYF; cdr3_nt: TGTGCCAGCAGTTCTTTTCTCATGGCGGGAACGGCCAAAAACATTCAGTACTTC
d_call: TRBD1; v_call: TRBV27; clone_size: .; j_call: TRBJ2-3; cdr3_aa: CASSLRTGGTDTQYF; cdr3_nt: TGTGCCAGCAGCCTCCGAACAGGGGGGACAGATACGCAGTATTTT
d_call: TRBD2; v_call: TRBV2; clone_size: .; j_call: TRBJ2-5; cdr3_aa: CASAPGTSGEEETQYF; cdr3_nt: TGTGCCAGCGCGCCCGGGACTAGCGGGGAGGAAGAGACCCAGTACTTC
d_call: .; v_call: TRBV19; clone_size: .; j_call: TRBJ1-1; cdr3_aa: CASSIGQPWAFF; cdr3_nt: TGTGCCAGTAGTATAGGACAGCCGTGGGCTTTCTTT
d_call: TRBD2; v_call: TRBV19; clone_size: .; j_call: TRBJ2-1; cdr3_aa: CASSRTSGAPYNEQFF; cdr3_nt: TGTGCCAGTAGTAGGACTAGCGGGGCGCCATACAATGAGCAGTTCTTC
d_call: TRBD2; v_call: TRBV27; clone_size: .; j_call: TRBJ2-7; cdr3_aa: CASKRGYEQYF; cdr3_nt: TGTGCCAGCAAGCGGGGCTACGAGCAGTACTTC
d_call: .; v_call: TRBV14; clone_size: few; j_call: TRBJ1-1; cdr3_aa: CASSQEILGRAVITEAFF; cdr3_nt: TGTGCCAGCAGCCAAGAGATTTTGGGCAGGGCGGTAATCACTGAAGCTTTCTTT
d_call: TRBD1; v_call: TRBV10-2; clone_size: .; j_call: TRBJ1-5; cdr3_aa: CASSEGQGLRAQPQHF; cdr3_nt: TGCGCCAGCAGTGAGGGACAGGGCTTGAGGGCTCAGCCCCAGCATTTT
d_call: .; v_call: TRBV19; clone_size: .; j_call: TRBJ2-1; cdr3_aa: CATTQEGGTYNEQFF; cdr3_nt: TGTGCCACCACCCAAGAGGGGGGGACCTACAATGAGCAGTTCTTC
d_call: .; v_call: TRBV6-5; clone_size: .; j_call: TRBJ2-5; cdr3_aa: CASTKQGTEAQYF; cdr3_nt: TGTGCCAGCACCAAACAGGGTACGGAGGCCCAGTACTTC
d_call: TRBD1; v_call: TRBV29-1; clone_size: once; j_call: TRBJ2-1; cdr3_aa: CSVEGDRGSYNEQFF; cdr3_nt: TGCAGCGTTGAAGGGGACAGGGGGTCCTACAATGAGCAGTTCTTC
d_call: TRBD1; v_call: TRBV7-9; clone_size: .; j_call: TRBJ2-1; cdr3_aa: CASSLGTGGRNEQFF; cdr3_nt: TGTGCCAGCAGCTTAGGGACAGGGGGCAGAAATGAGCAGTTCTTC
d_call: .; v_call: TRBV28; clone_size: .; j_call: TRBJ2-1; cdr3_aa: CASRGPGYNQFF; cdr3_nt: TGTGCCAGCAGAGGGCCGGGATACAACCAGTTCTTC
d_call: .; v_call: TRBV27; clone_size: .; j_call: TRBJ2-1; cdr3_aa: CASSFRGAGRQAEQFF; cdr3_nt: TGTGCCAGCAGTTTTCGGGGGGCCGGGCGGCAAGCGGAGCAGTTCTTC
d_call: TRBD1; v_call: TRBV19; clone_size: few; j_call: TRBJ1-5; cdr3_aa: CATGTAPNQPQHF; cdr3_nt: TGTGCCACTGGGACAGCCCCTAATCAGCCCCAGCATTTT
d_call: .; v_call: TRBV4-1; clone_size: .; j_call: TRBJ2-7; cdr3_aa: CASSIGRGSAYEQYF; cdr3_nt: TGCGCCAGCAGCATTGGGCGGGGTAGCGCCTACGAGCAGTACTTC
d_call: TRBD1; v_call: TRBV19; clone_size: .; j_call: TRBJ1-2; cdr3_aa: CATKGQGRYGYTF; cdr3_nt: TGTGCCACCAAGGGACAGGGTCGTTATGGCTACACCTTC
d_call: .; v_call: TRBV13; clone_size: few; j_call: TRBJ2-7; cdr3_aa: CASSLRGSRYEQYF; cdr3_nt: TGTGCCAGCAGCCTTCGGGGGTCACGCTACGAGCAGTACTTC
d_call: .; v_call: TRBV19; clone_size: .; j_call: TRBJ1-5; cdr3_aa: CASSSGYQPQHF; cdr3_nt: TGTGCCAGTAGTTCGGGGTATCAGCCCCAGCATTTT
d_call: .; v_call: TRBV7-9; clone_size: .; j_call: TRBJ2-1; cdr3_aa: CASSTTAYNEQFF; cdr3_nt: TGTGCCAGCTCCACGACAGCCTACAATGAGCAGTTCTTC